This entry features one TCR beta chain sequence. Antigen specificity is unknown. This sample is drawn from a study of cytomegalovirus exposure and HLA in healthy donors. Whole-study findings and limits: TCR beta V segments were, for the most part, productive about 87% or about 30% of the time in an earlier analysis.

V lost 3 bases, J lost 7 bases, and 11 bases stayed unmatched. The CDR3 is made up of 15 amino acids. Germline values: CDR1 SGHDT, CDR2 YYEEEE. Primers: 60 Vbeta forward and 13 Jbeta reverse. Some clones are missing from TCRdb's copy, which holds only in-frame ones; the method was immunoSEQ multiplex PCR. The table lists roughly 120,000 clones, 80% of them singletons. Sequenced sample: PBMCs. The rearrangement links TRBV5-6 to TRBJ2-5, with TRBD1 matching over 8 bases. This TCR derives from a man over 45 in good health and CMV-seronegative. The CDR3 DNA reads TGTGCCAGCAGCTCCCGGCGGACAGGGTTGGCGACCCAGTACTTC. It translates to CASSSRRTGLATQYF.